This T cell receptor beta chain was recovered during a study of blood T cell repertoires in COVID-19. Turning to the study itself: Samples came from the United States, Italy and Spain, spanning acute and convalescent COVID-19. Nucleic acid was either cDNA or gDNA, and it came from T cells, B-cell-depleted T cells, or PBMCs.

Looked up from germline, CDR1 is MDHEN and CDR2 is SYDVKM. The CDR3 runs 13 residues. Trimming cost V 5 bases and J 2 bases, with 10 bases left between them. Study processing details: Cell counts per sample came from amplifying reference gene primers. Data came from immunoSEQ multiplex PCR; TCRdb stores just in-frame clones and leaves some out. V, J and clone size are taken as reported in that table, and D and trimming were inferred from the DNA itself. The sample yields about 68,000 clones, about 86% seen once. V gene TRBV28 combines with J gene TRBJ2-7; the D is unclear. Sequenced sample: peripheral blood. The TCR was taken from a man in his fifties or sixties with acute or convalescent COVID-19. Here the CDR3 DNA reads TGTGCCAGCAGTGAAGACTCCACCTACGAGCAGTACTTC. This translates into CASSEDSTYEQYF. Filled out from reference TRBV28 and TRBJ2-7, the complete variable domain reads DVKVTQSSRYLVKRTGEKVFLECVQDMDHENMFWYRQDPGLGLRLIYFSYDVKMKEKGDIPEGYSVSREKKERFSLILESASTNQTSMYLCASSEDSTYEQYFGPGTRLTVT.